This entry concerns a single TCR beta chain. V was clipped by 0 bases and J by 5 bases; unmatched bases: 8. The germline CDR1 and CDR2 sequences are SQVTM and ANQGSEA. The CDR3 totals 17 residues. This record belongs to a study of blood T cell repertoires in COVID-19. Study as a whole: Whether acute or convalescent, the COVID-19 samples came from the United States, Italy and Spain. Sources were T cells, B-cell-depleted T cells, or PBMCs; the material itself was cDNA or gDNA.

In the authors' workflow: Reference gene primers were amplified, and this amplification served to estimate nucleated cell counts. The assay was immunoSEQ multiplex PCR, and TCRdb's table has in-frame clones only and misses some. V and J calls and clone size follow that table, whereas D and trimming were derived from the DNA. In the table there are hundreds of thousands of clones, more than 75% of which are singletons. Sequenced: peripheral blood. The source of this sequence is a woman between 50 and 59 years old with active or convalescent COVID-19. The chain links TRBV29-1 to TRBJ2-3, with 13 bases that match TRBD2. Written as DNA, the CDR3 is TGCAGCGTTGAAGATTATGAACTAGCGGGGGGGAGAGATACGCAGTATTTT. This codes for CSVEDYELAGGRDTQYF.